A single T cell receptor beta chain is shown here with its context. This CDR3 has 15 residues. The germline V and J ends were trimmed by 1 base and 4 bases, with 14 bases remaining between them. Germline lookup yields CDR1 SGHRS and CDR2 YFSETQ. This record comes from a study of blood T cell repertoires in COVID-19. Some clones are missing from TCRdb's copy, which holds only in-frame ones; the method was immunoSEQ multiplex PCR. Of some 60,000 clones in the sample, 90% were seen once. This receptor was obtained from a man in his 60s with acute or convalescent COVID-19. The chain employs TRBV5-1 and TRBJ1-1, with a weak D call TRBD1 (6 bases). Sequences were obtained from peripheral blood. The CDR3 region is CASSLQGTGSTEAFF. The CDR3 DNA reads as TGCGCCAGCAGCTTGCAAGGCACAGGGAGCACTGAAGCTTTCTTT.